This is a list of T cell receptor beta chains from one sample in a study of blood T cell repertoires in COVID-19. Sequencing used immunoSEQ multiplex PCR; TCRdb keeps in-frame clones, though not all of them. The sample holds some 150,000 clones, roughly 83% seen once. The specimen was peripheral blood. These receptors were collected from a woman of 80 years or more with acute or convalescent COVID-19. Both conserved end residues are part of each CDR3. D genes are given only for firm matches. Clone sizes are given selectively: once, few, many, or a class where the clone is expanded.

>TRBV6-1|TRBJ2-1|TRBD1|NA
CASSEALRQGEFF
TGTGCCAGCAGTGAAGCGCTTAGACAGGGGGAGTTCTTC
>TRBV30|TRBJ2-5|NA|NA
CACPRGSRETQYF
TGTGCCTGTCCAAGGGGGAGCCGAGAGACCCAGTACTTC
>TRBV6-5|TRBJ1-1|TRBD1|NA
CASRYDRATEAFF
TGTGCCAGCAGGTACGACAGGGCGACTGAAGCTTTCTTT
>TRBV7-8|TRBJ1-5|NA|NA
CASSLVLESNQPQHF
TGTGCCAGCAGCTTAGTTTTGGAGAGCAATCAGCCCCAGCATTTT
>TRBV7-2|TRBJ2-3|NA|NA
CASSSRGPDTQYF
TGTGCCAGCAGCTCAAGGGGCCCAGATACGCAGTATTTT
>TRBV2|TRBJ1-6|NA|NA
CASSEFYSYNSPLHF
TGTGCCAGCAGTGAGTTTTACTCCTATAATTCACCCCTCCACTTT
>TRBV20-1|TRBJ2-7|TRBD1|NA
CSASKGQGTYEQYF
TGCAGTGCTAGTAAGGGACAGGGGACCTACGAGCAGTACTTC
>TRBV11-2|TRBJ1-2|NA|NA
CASRRLRGSLGYTF
TGTGCCAGCAGGCGTCTGCGGGGTTCCTTAGGCTACACCTTC
>TRBV19|TRBJ2-5|NA|NA
CASSIMEGTQYF
TGTGCCAGTAGTATTATGGAGGGGACCCAGTACTTC
>TRBV5-5|TRBJ2-3|NA|NA
CASSSLGTDTQYF
TGTGCCAGCAGCTCTCTCGGCACAGATACGCAGTATTTT
>TRBV19|TRBJ2-3|TRBD1|NA
CASSIPGQGLDTQYF
TGTGCCAGTAGTATACCGGGACAGGGCTTAGATACGCAGTATTTT
>TRBV27|TRBJ2-7|NA|NA
CARGPQPGESYEQYF
TGTGCCAGAGGACCCCAACCGGGAGAGTCCTACGAGCAGTACTTC
>TRBV28|TRBJ1-2|NA|NA
CASSLPGIYGYTF
TGTGCCAGCAGTTTACCGGGGATCTATGGCTACACCTTC
>TRBV19|TRBJ1-2|NA|NA
CASSIGALSNYGYTF
TGTGCCAGTAGTATAGGGGCGCTAAGTAACTATGGCTACACCTTC
>TRBV19|TRBJ1-1|NA|NA
CASSIDLLNGGAAFF
TGTGCCAGTAGTATAGATTTATTGAACGGTGGTGCCGCTTTCTTT
>TRBV18|TRBJ1-5|NA|NA
CASSIQEGDQPQHF
TGTGCCAGCTCAATCCAAGAGGGTGATCAGCCCCAGCATTTT
>TRBV15|TRBJ2-6|NA|NA
CATSPGGYGANVLTF
TGTGCCACCTCTCCCGGGGGTTATGGGGCCAACGTCCTGACTTTC
>TRBV5-1|TRBJ2-5|NA|NA
CASSLALAGGETQYF
TGCGCCAGCAGCTTGGCCTTGGCAGGGGGGGAGACCCAGTACTTC
>TRBV6-6|TRBJ1-2|TRBD1|NA
CASSQAGTGGRGYTF
TGTGCCAGCAGCCAGGCGGGGACAGGGGGTCGGGGCTACACCTTC
>TRBV27|TRBJ1-3|NA|once
CASSLGASGNTIYF
TGTGCCAGCAGCCTGGGGGCCTCTGGAAACACCATATATTTT
>TRBV7-9|TRBJ2-7|NA|NA
CASSLGPREGEQYF
TGTGCCAGCAGCTTAGGTCCCAGGGAAGGCGAGCAGTACTTC
>TRBV10-1|TRBJ2-5|NA|once
CASSERGIPETQYF
TGCGCCAGCAGTGAGAGGGGGATCCCAGAGACCCAGTACTTC
>TRBV30|TRBJ1-2|TRBD1|NA
CAWSAGTGNGYTF
TGTGCCTGGAGTGCCGGGACAGGGAATGGCTACACCTTC
>TRBV27|TRBJ2-4|TRBD1|NA
CASSFSPGQKNIQYF
TGTGCCAGCAGTTTTTCCCCGGGACAGAAAAACATTCAGTACTTC
>TRBV7-6|TRBJ1-5|TRBD1|NA
CASSLDPGTGLLGQPQHF
TGTGCCAGCAGCTTAGACCCCGGGACAGGGTTACTCGGTCAGCCCCAGCATTTT
>TRBV10-3|TRBJ2-2|NA|NA
CAISEVGSTGELFF
TGTGCCATCAGTGAGGTAGGGAGCACCGGGGAGCTGTTTTTT
>TRBV6-1|TRBJ2-7|NA|few
CASSEGDGSSYEQYF
TGTGCCAGCAGTGAAGGGGATGGGAGCTCCTACGAGCAGTACTTC
>TRBV9|TRBJ2-2|NA|NA
CASSVVASYTGELFF
TGTGCCAGCAGCGTAGTGGCTAGTTACACCGGGGAGCTGTTTTTT
>TRBV5-6|TRBJ1-2|TRBD1|NA
CASSLAEDRGYGYTF
TGTGCCAGCAGCTTGGCGGAGGACAGGGGTTATGGCTACACCTTC
>TRBV2|TRBJ1-2|TRBD1|NA
CASRVQGAQGYTF
TGTGCCAGCAGGGTACAGGGGGCACAGGGCTACACCTTC